Sequencing of this T cell receptor beta chain was carried out in a study of human T cells and chemical hapten exposure. CDR3 length: 15 residues. Germline V gives CDR1 LGHDT, CDR2 YNNKEL (reference sequence). The J segment lost 4 bases and the V segment lost 1 base, leaving 5 bases of the junction unmatched. This sample's time point: patch test 2, 6 weeks after DPC sensitization. Described treatment: therapeutic diphenylcyclopropenone sensitization with weekly scalp DPC. MiXCR, run by TCRdb on the RACE reads, gives a single entry per CDR3 protein. The sample has roughly 84,000 distinct CDR3 sequences; around 9.3% are singletons.

The receptor's source is a woman aged 45-65 years with alopecia areata. Some clones in this sample may be carry-over from other donors' samples. The material sequenced was whole blood, taken in connection with sensitization to the hapten diphenylcyclopropenone (DPC). The V and J genes are TRBV3-1 and TRBJ1-1; 8 bases align to TRBD1. The CDR3 is CASSQAGGWGTEAFF. CDR3 coding DNA: TGTGCCAGCAGCCAAGCAGGGGGCTGGGGCACTGAAGCTTTCTTT.